The rows below give T cell receptor beta chains drawn from one sample of a study of PD-L1 blockade in urothelial cancer. Using immunoSEQ multiplex PCR, the repertoire was profiled, and TCRdb retains in-frame clones only, with some absent. The sample lists some 110,000 clones, roughly 90% occurring once. This sample comprised PBMCs, obtained around atezolizumab (anti-PD-L1) treatment. The receptors originated from a man in his 60s with urothelial cancer. CDR3s leave out the opening cysteine and the closing phenylalanine or tryptophan. The size field is filled for only some rows; it gives once, few, many or a size class.

J: TRBJ1-1; size: -; V: TRBV28; CDR3: ASSPGQGGEAF
J: TRBJ1-2; size: few; V: TRBV11-3; CDR3: ASSFRDYGYT
J: TRBJ1-4; size: once; V: TRBV28; CDR3: ASSLDRVNEKLF
J: TRBJ1-2; size: -; V: TRBV7-2; CDR3: ASSLGPSNYGYT
J: TRBJ2-5; size: -; V: TRBV11-3; CDR3: ASSRPRGQETQY
J: TRBJ1-5; size: -; V: TRBV7-2; CDR3: ASSLGRGNQPQH
J: TRBJ2-7; size: -; V: TRBV5-1; CDR3: ASSLFGTDSYEQY
J: TRBJ1-1; size: -; V: TRBV27; CDR3: ASSKAGTTEAF
J: TRBJ1-2; size: once; V: TRBV5-1; CDR3: ASSPVQGDYGYT
J: TRBJ1-1; size: -; V: TRBV19; CDR3: ASRGWLTGGFAVGAEAF
J: TRBJ2-3; size: -; V: TRBV11-2; CDR3: ASSLSGITSVQATDTQY
J: TRBJ1-4; size: -; V: TRBV27; CDR3: ASKTGITNEKLF
J: TRBJ2-7; size: -; V: TRBV30; CDR3: AWSVGGGSYEQY
J: TRBJ1-2; size: -; V: TRBV7-9; CDR3: ASSPQGAAGYT
J: TRBJ2-5; size: -; V: TRBV4-3; CDR3: ASSQGRGQGKTQY
J: TRBJ2-5; size: -; V: TRBV9; CDR3: ASSPGRWETQY